The 29 T cell receptor beta chains listed next were all sequenced from one sample in a study of graft-versus-host responses after intestinal transplantation. Processing was applied to graft tissue in order to liberate intraepithelial and lamina propria lymphocytes. Sequencing was performed with immunoSEQ multiplex PCR; in TCRdb, only in-frame clones are kept and a portion is missing. The sample contains about 1,600 clones, 77% of which appear only once. The material was ileum tissue, obtained roughly 500 days after transplant. The receptors shown here come from a human patient who received an intestinal transplant, so some T cells may come from the graft donor.

The chain recombines TRBV7-9 with TRBJ2-7; no clear D gene. Trimming shortened V by 1 base and J by 0 bases, and 4 bases separated the two germline ends. This CDR3 is built from 13 residues. Germline V gene lookup returns CDR1 SEHNR and CDR2 FQNEAQ (reference sequence). The CDR3, as DNA: TGTGCCAGCAGCTTAGACACCTCCTACGAGCAGTACTTC. Its translation is CASSLDTSYEQYF.

As concerns this clone: An end of the junction differs from the germline gene, which may be a read error. V usage is TRBV28 and J usage is TRBJ2-7, with D uncertain. The CDR3 runs 16 residues. Germline CDR1 is MDHEN and CDR2 is SYDVKM. The CDR3 coding sequence is TGTGCCAGCAGTTCAAGACCGCAGCTGGCCTCCGACGAGCAGTACTTC. Its translation is CASSSRPQLASDEQYF. Complete variable domain (other parts from reference TRBV28 and TRBJ2-7): DVKVTQSSRYLVKRTGEKVFLECVQDMDHENMFWYRQDPGLGLRLIYFSYDVKMKEKGDIPEGYSVSREKKERFSLILESASTNQTSMYLCASSSRPQLASDEQYFGPGTRLTVT.

V usage is TRBV6-5 and J usage is TRBJ2-7; TRBD1 aligns across 7 bases. J gave up 2 bases and V 0 bases, and 1 base lay outside the gene matches. The CDR3 totals 14 residues. CDR1 and CDR2 from the germline V gene are MNHEY and SVGAGI. Here the CDR3 DNA reads TGTGCCAGCAGTTACTCTGGGACAGCCTACGAGCAGTACTTC. Translation gives CASSYSGTAYEQYF.

V and J are TRBV6-1 and TRBJ1-5, with 7 bases identical to TRBD1. Per germline, CDR1 MNHNS and CDR2 SASEGT. The CDR3 consists of 14 residues. V lost 4 bases to trimming and J lost 7 bases; unmatched junction nucleotides: 7. The chain's CDR3 is CASSGRQGGQPQHF. CDR3 DNA sequence: TGTGCCAGCAGTGGTCGACAGGGAGGACAGCCCCAGCATTTT.

The chain is built from TRBV19 and TRBJ2-1; TRBD2 matches at 11 bases. Trimming took 3 bases from V and 0 from J; bases not matched to a gene: 4. The CDR3 is 17 residues long. Germline lookup yields CDR1 LNHDA and CDR2 SQIVND (reference sequence). CDR3 DNA sequence: TGTGCCAGTAGTATGGATAGCGGGAGGGGCTCCTACAATGAGCAGTTCTTC. Translation gives CASSMDSGRGSYNEQFF.

The rearrangement uses TRBV6-9 and TRBJ1-2, with TRBD1 as a possible D gene (6 bases). V lost 6 bases and J 8 bases, leaving 16 bases between the germline ends. Per germline, CDR1 MNHGY and CDR2 SVAAGI. This CDR3 is 13 amino acids long. CDR3 in amino acids: CASRIPGQRGYTF. The CDR3 DNA reads TGTGCCAGCAGAATTCCGGGACAACGGGGCTACACCTTC.

The chain joins TRBV9 to TRBJ2-1, with a weak D call TRBD2 (6 bases). Trimming removed 4 bases at V and 5 bases at J, with 16 bases between. The CDR3 has 15 amino acids. Germline values: CDR1 SGDLS, CDR2 YYNGEE. For the CDR3, the DNA is TGTGCCAGCAGCCCCCGGCTAGCGAGCAACAATGAGCAGTTCTTC. Its protein product is CASSPRLASNNEQFF.

This clone is large in the sample. The CDR3 sequence: CASSLYPSGNIQYF. The CDR3 coding sequence is TGTGCCAGCAGTTTATACCCTAGCGGGAACATTCAGTACTTC. J is TRBJ2-4 and V is TRBV28; 8 positions agree with TRBD2. The CDR3 covers 14 residues. Germline V gene data show CDR1 as MDHEN and CDR2 as SYDVKM. The J segment lost 7 bases and the V segment lost 1 base, leaving 3 bases of the junction unmatched. The whole variable domain, remainder taken from reference TRBV28 and TRBJ2-4, is DVKVTQSSRYLVKRTGEKVFLECVQDMDHENMFWYRQDPGLGLRLIYFSYDVKMKEKGDIPEGYSVSREKKERFSLILESASTNQTSMYLCASSLYPSGNIQYFGAGTRLSVL.

The J gene is TRBJ2-7, the V gene TRBV14, with 9 bases fitting TRBD1. V was clipped by 2 bases and J by 2 bases; unmatched bases: 7. CDR1 is SGHDN and CDR2 is FVKESK in the germline V gene. The CDR3 extends over 16 amino acids. CDR3 loop: CASSQIPGQGAYEQYF. The CDR3, as DNA: TGTGCCAGCAGCCAAATTCCGGGACAGGGCGCCTACGAGCAGTACTTC.

This clone was observed a few times. J is TRBJ2-3 and V is TRBV28; 9 positions agree with TRBD1. CDR3 length: 18 residues. In germline, CDR1 is MDHEN, CDR2 SYDVKM. The ends lost 5 bases at V and 2 bases at J; junction bases unmatched: 14. The DNA for the CDR3 is TGTGCCAGCAGTCTCCTACTCGGGACAGGGCCATTCACAGATACGCAGTATTTT. Translation: CASSLLLGTGPFTDTQYF.

The chain couples TRBV7-6 to TRBJ1-1, with D perhaps matching TRBD1 (5 bases). V gave up 5 bases and J gave up 4 bases, with 17 bases separating them. Germline CDR1 reads SGHVS; CDR2 reads FNYEAQ. This CDR3 is 15 amino acids long. CDR3 amino acids: CASSHLFGGFTEAFF. CDR3 nucleotide sequence: TGTGCCAGCAGCCACCTTTTCGGGGGGTTCACTGAAGCTTTCTTT.

The chain is built from TRBV6-6 and TRBJ2-5; D call uncertain. This CDR3 has 11 amino acids. The germline V gene encodes CDR1 MNHNY and CDR2 SVGAGI (reference sequence). The V end was cut by 6 bases, the J end by 4 bases, with 6 bases between. The CDR3 DNA sequence: TGTGCCAGCAGGCATCTAGAGACCCAGTACTTC. Translated: CASRHLETQYF.

The chain is built from TRBV4-1 and TRBJ1-2; weak D call: TRBD1 (6 bases). The germline gives CDR1 MGHRA, CDR2 YSYEKL. This CDR3 contains 14 residues. V gave up 4 bases and J gave up 6 bases, with 15 bases separating them. CDR3 coding DNA: TGCGCCAGCAGCCTTAAACAGGGAGTCAATGGCTACACCTTC. It codes for CASSLKQGVNGYTF.

This clone has only a few counts. The CDR3 spells CAISEVNLAAFF. As DNA, the CDR3 is TGTGCCATCAGTGAAGTCAACCTTGCAGCTTTCTTT. The rearrangement uses TRBV10-3 and TRBJ1-1; D remains unclear. CDR1 is ENHRY, CDR2 SYGVKD, per germline. V lost 3 bases and J 10 bases, leaving 12 bases between the germline ends. This CDR3 comprises 12 residues.

This chain links TRBV6-1 with TRBJ2-1; 12 bases agree with TRBD2. V shed 1 base, J shed 6 bases, and the junction held 7 bases outside the gene matches. The CDR3 has 17 residues. Germline V gene lookup returns CDR1 MNHNS and CDR2 SASEGT. The CDR3: CASSEGTSGNVGNEQFF. CDR3 nucleotides: TGTGCCAGCAGTGAAGGGACTAGCGGGAACGTAGGCAATGAGCAGTTCTTC.

V is TRBV7-9 and J is TRBJ2-7; weak D call: TRBD2 (5 bases). Trimming cost V 3 bases and J 3 bases, with 9 bases left between them. CDR3 length: 13 amino acids. Looked up from germline, CDR1 is SEHNR and CDR2 is FQNEAQ (reference sequence). CDR3 in amino acids: CASSFPGYYEQYF. DNA for the CDR3: TGTGCCAGCAGCTTTCCGGGATACTACGAGCAGTACTTC.

There are a few counts of this clone. J is TRBJ2-7 and V is TRBV30; 10 nucleotides agree with TRBD2. J was trimmed by 1 base and V by 0 bases; bases with no gene match: 0. CDR1 is GTSNPN, CDR2 SVGIG, per germline (reference sequence). The CDR3 runs 14 residues. The CDR3: CAWSVAGGSYEQYF. Written as DNA, the CDR3 is TGTGCCTGGAGTGTAGCGGGAGGGTCCTACGAGCAGTACTTC.

This rearrangement joins TRBV29-1 to TRBJ2-7; D is perhaps TRBD1 (6 bases). Germline V gene data show CDR1 as SQVTM and CDR2 as ANQGSEA. The V end lost 2 bases, the J end lost 5 bases, and 7 bases lay between the germline ends. This CDR3 is built from 11 residues. CDR3: CSVERGNEQYF. The CDR3 DNA sequence: TGCAGCGTTGAAAGGGGGAACGAGCAGTACTTC.

The chain couples TRBV30 to TRBJ2-2, with 9 bases matching TRBD2. Trimming at V came to 1 base and at J to 5 bases, leaving 5 bases not matched to a gene. The V gene's germline CDR1 is GTSNPN and CDR2 SVGIG (reference sequence). The CDR3 is made up of 15 amino acids. CDR3 nucleotides: TGTGCCTGGAGTGGCCTAGCGGGAATAACCGGGGAGCTGTTTTTT. Translating it yields CAWSGLAGITGELFF.

This rearrangement joins TRBV6-5 to TRBJ2-7, with 7 bases aligning to TRBD1. V shed 5 bases, J shed 4 bases, and the junction held 8 bases outside the gene matches. The V gene's germline CDR1 is MNHEY and CDR2 SVGAGI. CDR3 length: 14 residues. This CDR3 is CASSPTGSLYEQYF. The CDR3 DNA sequence: TGTGCCAGCAGTCCGACAGGGTCCCTATACGAGCAGTACTTC.

The V call is TRBV23-1, the J call TRBJ2-1; TRBD2 matches at 7 bases. TRBV23-1 is placed among ORFs of uncertain function. With 4 bases clipped from V and 6 bases from J, the junction kept 30 bases outside the gene matches. This CDR3 spans 22 amino acids. CDR3 region: CASSRPPLSGIRGVDGLNEQFF. The CDR3 DNA reads TGCGCCAGCAGTCGCCCTCCGTTGAGTGGTATTCGGGGGGTAGATGGTCTCAATGAGCAGTTCTTC.

This clone was recorded once. At one end, the junction sequence differs from germline, possibly due to a read error. J is TRBJ2-7 and V is TRBV27; D may be TRBD2 (6 bases). The germline CDR1 and CDR2 sequences are MNHEY and SMNVEV (reference sequence). This CDR3 has 14 amino acids. CDR3 residues: CASSLSWDSHEQYF. The CDR3 DNA sequence: TGTGCCAGCAGTTTATCATGGGACTCCCACGAGCAGTACTTC.

The chain combines TRBV19 with TRBJ1-1; D ambiguous. CDR3 length: 13 residues. Between the trimmed V and J ends, which lost 7 bases and 7 bases, there was a span of 16 bases. In germline, CDR1 is LNHDA, CDR2 SQIVND (reference sequence). This CDR3 is CASNYPGSGEAFF. Written as DNA, the CDR3 is TGTGCCAGTAACTATCCAGGTTCGGGTGAAGCTTTCTTT.

This chain uses TRBV7-9 with TRBJ2-7; 9 bases map to TRBD2. V was pared by 7 bases and J by 5 bases, with 12 bases of the junction left unmatched. The CDR3 is 15 amino acids. Germline CDR1 is SEHNR and CDR2 is FQNEAQ (reference sequence). The CDR3 sequence is CASTQRGTSYDEQYF. The CDR3 coding sequence is TGTGCCAGCACCCAACGGGGGACTAGCTATGACGAGCAGTACTTC.

J is TRBJ2-7 and V is TRBV15, with D possibly matching TRBD1 (6 bases). The germline V and J ends were trimmed by 0 bases and 11 bases, with 11 bases remaining between them. CDR1 LNHNV and CDR2 YYDKDF come from the germline V gene (reference sequence). The CDR3 runs to 12 residues. CDR3 in DNA: TGTGCCACCAGCAGAGATGGTCCAGGGGAGTACTTC. Translated, it gives CATSRDGPGEYF.

This chain joins TRBV7-9 and TRBJ2-3, with 7 positions matching TRBD1. The CDR3 spans 17 residues. Germline V lookup: CDR1 SEHNR, CDR2 FQNEAQ (reference sequence). J lost 2 bases, V lost 3 bases, and 11 bases had no gene match. The CDR3 loop is CASSFPPQGRSTDTQYF. The CDR3 DNA is TGTGCCAGCAGCTTCCCCCCACAGGGGAGATCCACAGATACGCAGTATTTT.

CDR3 in DNA: TGCAGCGTTGAAGTCGAGAGGTCTAAATCGGTATTCATGAACACTGAAGCTTTCTTT. Translation gives CSVEVERSKSVFMNTEAFF. The chain recombines TRBV29-1 with TRBJ1-1; D gene ambiguous. This CDR3 has 19 residues. Germline V gene lookup returns CDR1 SQVTM and CDR2 ANQGSEA. V dropped 1 base and J dropped 0 bases, with 24 bases sitting between them.

This clone has only a few counts. The chain links TRBV9 to TRBJ2-7; 9 bases agree with TRBD2. CDR1 is SGDLS and CDR2 is YYNGEE in the germline V gene. V trimming: 4 bases; J trimming: 0 bases; junction bases outside the gene matches: 5. This CDR3 has 15 amino acids. CDR3 sequence reads: CASSLSSGSSYEQYF. The DNA of the CDR3 is TGTGCCAGCAGCCTGAGTAGCGGGAGCTCCTACGAGCAGTACTTC.

The chain uses TRBV6-5 and TRBJ1-1; D perhaps matches TRBD1 (5 bases). The germline CDR1 and CDR2 sequences are MNHEY and SVGAGI. The CDR3 has 13 residues. The V gene lost 8 bases and the J gene lost 1 base, with 11 bases spanning the gap. CDR3 amino acids: CASGWGRNTEAFF. As DNA, the CDR3 is TGTGCCAGCGGCTGGGGGAGGAACACTGAAGCTTTCTTT.